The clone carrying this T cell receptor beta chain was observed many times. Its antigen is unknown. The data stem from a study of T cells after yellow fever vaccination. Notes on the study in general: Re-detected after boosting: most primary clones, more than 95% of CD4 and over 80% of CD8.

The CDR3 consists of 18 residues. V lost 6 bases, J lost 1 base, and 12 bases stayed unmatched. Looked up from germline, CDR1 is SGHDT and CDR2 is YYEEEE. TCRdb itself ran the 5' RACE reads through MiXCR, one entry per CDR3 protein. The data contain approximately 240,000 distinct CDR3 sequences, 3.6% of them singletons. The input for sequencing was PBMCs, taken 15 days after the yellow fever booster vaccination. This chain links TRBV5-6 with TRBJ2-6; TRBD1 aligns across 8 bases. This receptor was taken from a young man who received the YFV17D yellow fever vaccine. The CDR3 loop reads CASTPDRARWSGANVLTF. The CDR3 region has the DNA TGTGCCAGCACCCCGGACAGGGCGCGATGGTCTGGGGCCAACGTCCTGACTTTC.